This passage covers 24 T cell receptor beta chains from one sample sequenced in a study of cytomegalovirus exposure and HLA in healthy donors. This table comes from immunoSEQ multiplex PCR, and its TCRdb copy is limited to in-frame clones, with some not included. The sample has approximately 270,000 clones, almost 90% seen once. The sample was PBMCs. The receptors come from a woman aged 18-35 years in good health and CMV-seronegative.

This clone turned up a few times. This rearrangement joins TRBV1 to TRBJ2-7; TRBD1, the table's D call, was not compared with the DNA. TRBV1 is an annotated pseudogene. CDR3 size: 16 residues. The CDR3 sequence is CTSSQEQITPSYEQYV. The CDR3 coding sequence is TGCACCAGCAGCCAGGAACAGATAACACCCTCCTACGAGCAGTACGTC.

The CDR3: CASSSIADRGLQPQHF. The CDR3 bases are TGTGCCAGCAGCTCAATAGCGGACAGGGGGCTTCAGCCCCAGCATTTT. V is TRBV7-2 and J is TRBJ1-5, with TRBD1 matching 11 bases. This CDR3 has 16 residues. Germline assignment: CDR1 SGHTA and CDR2 FQGNSA. The V gene end was trimmed by 4 bases and the J gene end by 6 bases; junction bases not matched to a gene: 8.

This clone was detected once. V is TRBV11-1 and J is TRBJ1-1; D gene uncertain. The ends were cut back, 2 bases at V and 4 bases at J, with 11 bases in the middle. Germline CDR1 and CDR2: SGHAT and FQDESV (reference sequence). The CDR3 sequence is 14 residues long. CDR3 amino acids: CASSLSTAGTEAFF. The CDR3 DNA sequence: TGTGCCAGCAGCTTATCCACGGCGGGCACTGAAGCTTTCTTT.

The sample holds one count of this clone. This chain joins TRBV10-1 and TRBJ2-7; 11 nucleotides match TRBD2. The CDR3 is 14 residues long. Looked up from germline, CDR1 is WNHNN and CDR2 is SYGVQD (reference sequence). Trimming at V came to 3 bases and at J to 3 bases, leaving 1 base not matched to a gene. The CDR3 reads CASSDGTSGYEQYF. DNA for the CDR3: TGCGCCAGCAGTGACGGGACTAGCGGCTACGAGCAGTACTTC.

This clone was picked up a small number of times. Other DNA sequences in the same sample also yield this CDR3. The CDR3: CASSDSYEQYV. CDR3 DNA sequence: TGTGCCAGCAGCGACTCCTACGAGCAGTACGTC. The chain has TRBV2 and TRBJ2-7, with D unresolved. The germline CDR1 and CDR2 sequences are SNHLY and FYNNEI. V was cut by 6 bases and J by 0 bases, with 3 bases left in between. This CDR3 spans 11 amino acids.

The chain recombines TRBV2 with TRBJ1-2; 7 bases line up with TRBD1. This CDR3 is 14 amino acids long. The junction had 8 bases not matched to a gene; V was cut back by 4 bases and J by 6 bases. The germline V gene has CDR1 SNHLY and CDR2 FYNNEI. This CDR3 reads CASSVTGDYNGYTF. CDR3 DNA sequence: TGTGCCAGCAGTGTAACAGGGGATTACAATGGCTACACCTTC.

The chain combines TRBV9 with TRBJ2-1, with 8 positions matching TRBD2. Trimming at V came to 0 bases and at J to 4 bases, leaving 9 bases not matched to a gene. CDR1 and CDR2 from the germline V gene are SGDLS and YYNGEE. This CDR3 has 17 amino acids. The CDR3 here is CASSVVETSETYNEQFF. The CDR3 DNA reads TGTGCCAGCAGCGTAGTAGAGACTAGCGAGACGTACAATGAGCAGTTCTTC.

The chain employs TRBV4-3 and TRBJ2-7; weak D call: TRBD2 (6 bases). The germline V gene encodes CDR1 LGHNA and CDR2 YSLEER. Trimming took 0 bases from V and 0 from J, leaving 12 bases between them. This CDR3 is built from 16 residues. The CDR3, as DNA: TGCGCCAGCAGCCAAGATCTAGGAGGGAGCTCCTACGAGCAGTACTTC. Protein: CASSQDLGGSSYEQYF.

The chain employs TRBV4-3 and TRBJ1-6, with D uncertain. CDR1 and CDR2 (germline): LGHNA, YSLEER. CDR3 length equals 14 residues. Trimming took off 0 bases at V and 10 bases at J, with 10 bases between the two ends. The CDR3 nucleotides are TGCGCCAGCAGCCAAGACCGCCTATCGTCACCCCTCCACTTT. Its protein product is CASSQDRLSSPLHF.

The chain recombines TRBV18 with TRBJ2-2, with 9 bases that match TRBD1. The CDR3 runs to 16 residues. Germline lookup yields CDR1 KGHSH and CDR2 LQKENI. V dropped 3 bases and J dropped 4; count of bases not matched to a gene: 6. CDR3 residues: CASSPPGQGGTGELFF. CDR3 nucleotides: TGTGCCAGCTCACCCCCGGGACAGGGCGGCACCGGGGAGCTGTTTTTT. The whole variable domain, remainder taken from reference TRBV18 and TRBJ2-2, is NAGVMQNPRHLVRRRGQEARLRCSPMKGHSHVYWYRQLPEEGLKFMVYLQKENIIDESGMPKERFSAEFPKEGPSILRIQQVVRGDSAAYFCASSPPGQGGTGELFFGEGSRLTVL.

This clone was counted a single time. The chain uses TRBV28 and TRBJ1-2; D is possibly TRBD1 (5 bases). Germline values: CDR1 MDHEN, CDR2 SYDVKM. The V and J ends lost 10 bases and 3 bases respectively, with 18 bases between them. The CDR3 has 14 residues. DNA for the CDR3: TGTGCCACCATTCAGGGTTCCCTAGACTATGGCTACACCTTC. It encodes CATIQGSLDYGYTF.

DNA of the CDR3: TGTGCCAGCAGCCCGGTGGTAGCGGGGTCTCATGAGCAGTTCTTC. Protein: CASSPVVAGSHEQFF. The chain employs TRBV6-5 and TRBJ2-1, with TRBD2 matching 8 bases. The CDR3 extends over 15 amino acids. Germline assignment: CDR1 MNHEY and CDR2 SVGAGI. V dropped 6 bases and J dropped 8; count of bases not matched to a gene: 12.

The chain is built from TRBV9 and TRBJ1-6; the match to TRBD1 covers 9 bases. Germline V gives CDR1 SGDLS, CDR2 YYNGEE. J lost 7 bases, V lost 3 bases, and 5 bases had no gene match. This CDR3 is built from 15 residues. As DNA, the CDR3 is TGTGCCAGCAGCGAACAGGGGGCTAGGAATTCACCCCTCCACTTT. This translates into CASSEQGARNSPLHF.

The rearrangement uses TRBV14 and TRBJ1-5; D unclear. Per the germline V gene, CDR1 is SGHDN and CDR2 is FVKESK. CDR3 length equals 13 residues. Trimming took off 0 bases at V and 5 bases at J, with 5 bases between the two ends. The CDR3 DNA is TGTGCCAGCAGCCAAGACAGTTATCAGCCCCAGCATTTT. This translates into CASSQDSYQPQHF.

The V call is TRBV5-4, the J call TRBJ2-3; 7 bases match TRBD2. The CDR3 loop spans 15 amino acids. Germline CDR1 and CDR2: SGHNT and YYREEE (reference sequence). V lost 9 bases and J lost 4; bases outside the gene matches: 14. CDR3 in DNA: TGTGCCACCTCCCGACTAGCCGGGTGGGCAGATACGCAGTATTTT. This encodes CATSRLAGWADTQYF. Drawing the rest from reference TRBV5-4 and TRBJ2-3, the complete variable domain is ETGVTQSPTHLIKTRGQQVTLRCSSQSGHNTVSWYQQALGQGPQFIFQYYREEENGRGNFPPRFSGLQFPNYSSELNVNALELDDSALYLCATSRLAGWADTQYFGPGTRLTVL.

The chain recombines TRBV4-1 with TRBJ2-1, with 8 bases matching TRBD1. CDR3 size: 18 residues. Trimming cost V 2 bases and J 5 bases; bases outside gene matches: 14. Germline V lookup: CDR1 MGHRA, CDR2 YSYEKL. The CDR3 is CASSQRSTPGQEDNEQFF. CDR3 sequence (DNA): TGCGCCAGCAGCCAAAGATCGACACCGGGACAGGAAGACAATGAGCAGTTCTTC.

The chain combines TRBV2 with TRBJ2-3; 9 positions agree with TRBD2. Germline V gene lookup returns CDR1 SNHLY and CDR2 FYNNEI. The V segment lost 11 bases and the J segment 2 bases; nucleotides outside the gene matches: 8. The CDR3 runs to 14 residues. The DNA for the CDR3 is TGTGCCCAACCCGGCGGGGGGGCCACAGATACGCAGTATTTT. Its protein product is CAQPGGGATDTQYF.

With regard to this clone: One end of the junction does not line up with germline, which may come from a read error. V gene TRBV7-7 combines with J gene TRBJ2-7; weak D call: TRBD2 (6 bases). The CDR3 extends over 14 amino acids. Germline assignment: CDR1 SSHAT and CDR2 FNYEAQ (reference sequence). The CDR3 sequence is CASSLAADTYEQYF. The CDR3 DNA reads TGTGCTAGCAGCTTAGCGGCGGATACCTACGAGCAGTACTTC.

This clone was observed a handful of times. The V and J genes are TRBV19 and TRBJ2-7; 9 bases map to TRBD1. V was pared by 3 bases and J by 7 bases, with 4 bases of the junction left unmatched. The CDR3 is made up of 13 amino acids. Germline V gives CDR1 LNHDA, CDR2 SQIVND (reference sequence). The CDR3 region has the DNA TGTGCCAGTAGTATCTCCGGGACAGGGGAGCAGTACGTC. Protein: CASSISGTGEQYV.

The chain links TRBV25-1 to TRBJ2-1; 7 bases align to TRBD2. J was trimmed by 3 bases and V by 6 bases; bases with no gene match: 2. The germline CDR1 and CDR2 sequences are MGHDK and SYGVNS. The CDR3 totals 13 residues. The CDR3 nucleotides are TGTGCCAGCAGCGCGGGGGACTACAATGAGCAGTTCTTC. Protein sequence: CASSAGDYNEQFF.

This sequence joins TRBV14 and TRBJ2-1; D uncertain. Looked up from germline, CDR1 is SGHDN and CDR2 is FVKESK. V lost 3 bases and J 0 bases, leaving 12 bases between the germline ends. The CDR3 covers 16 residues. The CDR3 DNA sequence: TGTGCCAGCAGCCACCTGGGCTCGAGCTCCTACAATGAGCAGTTCTTC. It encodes CASSHLGSSSYNEQFF.

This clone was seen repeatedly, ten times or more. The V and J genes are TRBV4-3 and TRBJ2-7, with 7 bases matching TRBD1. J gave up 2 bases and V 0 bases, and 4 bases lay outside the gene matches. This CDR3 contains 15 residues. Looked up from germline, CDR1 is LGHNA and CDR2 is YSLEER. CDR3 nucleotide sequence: TGCGCCAGCAGCCAAGATCCGCAGGGGGCCTACGAGCAGTACTTC. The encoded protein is CASSQDPQGAYEQYF.

The CDR3 loop reads CASSGVSGTGGEQYV. CDR3 nucleotide sequence: TGTGCCAGCAGTGGGGTAAGCGGGACAGGGGGCGAGCAGTACGTC. This chain uses TRBV6-1 with TRBJ2-7; TRBD1 matches 11 bases. CDR3 length: 15 amino acids. V trimming: 4 bases; J trimming: 6 bases; junction bases outside the gene matches: 8. The germline gives CDR1 MNHNS, CDR2 SASEGT.

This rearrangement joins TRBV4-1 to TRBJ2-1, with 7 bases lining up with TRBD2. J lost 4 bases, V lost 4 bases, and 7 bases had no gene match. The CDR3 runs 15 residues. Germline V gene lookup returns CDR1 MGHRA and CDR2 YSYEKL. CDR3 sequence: CASSLQVGLYNEQFF. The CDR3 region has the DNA TGCGCCAGCAGCCTACAAGTGGGACTATACAATGAGCAGTTCTTC.